This TCR beta chain came from a study of cytotoxic CD8 clonotypes in ibrutinib-treated CLL. For the study at large: Samples showed on average approximately 250,000 productive templates and 94,082 productive rearrangements.

Germline CDR1 and CDR2: SQVTM and ANQGSEA. Trimming removed 0 bases from V and 6 bases from J, with 18 bases in between. The CDR3 consists of 15 residues. This clone was detected only once. Method: immunoSEQ multiplex PCR; TCRdb's copy keeps in-frame clones and lacks some. The sample carries over 200,000 clones, 60% to 80% recorded once. Sequencing used PBMCs, obtained after 12 months of ibrutinib treatment. The chain recombines TRBV29-1 with TRBJ2-7; no clear D. The sequence was obtained from a human donor with chronic lymphocytic leukemia. DNA for the CDR3: TGCAGCGTTGAAGACCCGCGATCTAGAATGGGCGAGCAGTACTTC. Translation: CSVEDPRSRMGEQYF.